These 18 T cell receptor beta chains were sequenced from one sample in a study of T cells in Graves' hyperthyroidism and ophthalmopathy. RNA transcripts served as the template for amplifying TCR beta CDR3 regions. Primed by the HTBI set, a first-round RT-PCR was run on the TCR CDR3. TCRdb re-called the multiplex PCR reads with MiXCR, one entry per CDR3 protein. The profile shows roughly 100,000 distinct CDR3 sequences, roughly half of them singletons. The sequenced sample consisted of blood. Receptors originate from a woman between 35 and 50 years old with Graves' hyperthyroidism.

The V gene is TRBV15, the J gene TRBJ1-2, with TRBD1 identical over 8 bases. This CDR3 has 14 amino acids. Unmatched junction bases numbered 4, after V lost 3 bases and J lost 4 bases. The V gene's germline CDR1 is LNHNV and CDR2 YYDKDF (reference sequence). The CDR3 DNA reads TGTGCCACCAGCAGCGCGACAGGGGCCTATGGCTACACCTTC. Amino acids: CATSSATGAYGYTF.

This clonotype was counted ten times or more. This chain joins TRBV4-1 and TRBJ2-7, with 8 bases matching TRBD2. Germline-derived CDR1 and CDR2 are MGHRA and YSYEKL. The CDR3 runs 16 residues. V shed 1 base, J shed 1 base, and the junction held 6 bases outside the gene matches. The CDR3 region is CASSQVPGGGSYEQYF. For the CDR3, the DNA is TGCGCCAGCAGCCAAGTTCCAGGCGGGGGGTCCTACGAGCAGTACTTC.

This clonotype came up many times. The gene calls are TRBV4-1 and TRBJ2-7, with 7 bases lining up with TRBD1. The V gene end was trimmed by 3 bases and the J gene end by 3 bases; junction bases not matched to a gene: 5. The CDR3 has 14 amino acids. From germline, CDR1 is MGHRA and CDR2 YSYEKL. The CDR3 nucleotides are TGCGCCAGCAGCCACGTAGACAGGGTCTACGAGCAGTACTTC. Its protein product is CASSHVDRVYEQYF.

This clonotype has just a few counts. This rearrangement joins TRBV2 to TRBJ1-1, with 9 bases matching TRBD1. The V gene's germline CDR1 is SNHLY and CDR2 FYNNEI. CDR3 length equals 14 residues. The trim removed 1 base at V and 3 bases at J, leaving 0 bases unmatched. In nucleotides, the CDR3 is TGTGCCAGCAGTGAAGGGGACAGGGACACTGAAGCTTTCTTT. Translating gives CASSEGDRDTEAFF.

This clonotype was seen just once. Relative to the germline gene, one junction end is altered; a read error may explain this. The genes are TRBV4-3 and TRBJ1-4; 8 positions match TRBD1. Germline-derived CDR1 and CDR2 are LGHNA and YSLEER. The CDR3 consists of 15 residues. For the CDR3, the DNA is TGCGCCGGCAGCCAGGCAGACAGGGGATCTGAAAAACTGTTTTTT. This codes for CAGSQADRGSEKLFF.

This rearrangement joins TRBV7-3 to TRBJ2-2, with D maybe TRBD1 (6 bases). V was shortened by 2 bases and J by 10 bases, with 8 bases between the two germline ends. The CDR3 spans 12 residues. Germline V gene lookup returns CDR1 SGHTA and CDR2 FQGTGA. Here the CDR3 reads CASSLLGQELFF. The CDR3 DNA sequence: TGTGCCAGCAGCTTATTGGGACAGGAGCTGTTTTTT.

In this sample, this clonotype turned up many times. The V gene is TRBV29-1, the J gene TRBJ1-2; 7 bases agree with TRBD1. Germline CDR1 is SQVTM and CDR2 is ANQGSEA. The ends lost 1 base at V and 5 bases at J; junction bases unmatched: 4. This CDR3 has 13 amino acids. CDR3 residues: CSVEGDRAYGYTF. The CDR3, as DNA: TGCAGCGTTGAAGGGGACAGAGCTTATGGCTACACCTTC.

This chain joins TRBV15 and TRBJ1-1, with 7 bases aligning to TRBD1. With V trimmed by 4 bases and J by 3 bases, 17 bases remained unmatched. The CDR3 is 18 amino acids. Germline V gene data show CDR1 as LNHNV and CDR2 as YYDKDF (reference sequence). This CDR3 reads CATSKDRWTTQGDTEAFF. The CDR3 DNA follows: TGTGCCACCAGCAAGGACAGGTGGACAACCCAGGGCGACACTGAAGCTTTCTTT.

As to this clonotype: This sequence may be a read error, since a much larger clone differs from it by one base. This rearrangement joins TRBV6-6 to TRBJ1-1, with a tentative D call TRBD1 (5 bases). The germline gives CDR1 MNHNY, CDR2 SVGAGI (reference sequence). CDR3 size: 14 residues. CDR3 nucleotides: TGTGCCAGCAGGGGGATCCAGCGGGGGACTGAAGCTTCCTTT. Residues: CASRGIQRGTEASF.

This clonotype came up many times. The chain links TRBV5-6 to TRBJ1-1; no firm D call. Germline V gene sequence: CDR1 SGHDT, CDR2 YYEEEE. The CDR3 extends over 13 amino acids. Trimming pared 5 bases from V and 2 bases from J, leaving 10 bases between. CDR3 region: CASSFGGNTEAFF. In nucleotides, the CDR3 is TGTGCCAGCAGTTTCGGTGGAAACACTGAAGCTTTCTTT.

The chain joins TRBV5-1 to TRBJ2-7, with D unclear. V lost 2 bases, J lost 3 bases, and 9 bases lay in between. The CDR3 length is 13 residues. Germline lookup yields CDR1 SGHRS and CDR2 YFSETQ. The CDR3 sequence is CASSFRADYEQYF. The CDR3 bases are TGCGCCAGCAGCTTCCGGGCCGACTACGAGCAGTACTTC.

This chain uses TRBV11-3 with TRBJ2-5; D is ambiguous. Germline V lookup: CDR1 SGHNT, CDR2 YENEEA. This CDR3 has 14 residues. The V and J ends lost 2 bases and 7 bases respectively, with 14 bases between them. The CDR3 sequence: CASSLLRSFRTQYF. In DNA form, the CDR3 reads TGTGCCAGCAGCTTACTCCGGTCTTTCCGGACCCAGTACTTC. Together with reference TRBV11-3 and TRBJ2-5, the CDR3 gives the full variable domain: EAGVVQSPRYKIIEKKQPVAFWCNPISGHNTLYWYLQNLGQGPELLIRYENEEAVDDSQLPKDRFSAERLKGVDSTLKIQPAELGDSAVYLCASSLLRSFRTQYFGPGTRLLVL.

As for this clonotype: No conserved phenylalanine or tryptophan ends this CDR3, so it is likely a read error. V and J are TRBV10-3 and TRBJ2-5; D is possibly TRBD2 (6 bases). The CDR3 runs 13 residues. Trimming pared 10 bases from V and 1 base from J, leaving 13 bases between. CDR1 and CDR2 from the germline V gene are ENHRY and SYGVKD. CDR3 region: CASSLGGQETQYL. DNA of the CDR3: TGTGCCAGCAGCCTCGGGGGCCAAGAGACCCAGTACCTC.

Many counts were recorded for this clonotype. CDR3 sequence: CASSSRAGLASTDTQYF. In DNA, the CDR3 is TGTGCCAGCAGCTCGCGAGCGGGACTAGCTAGCACAGATACGCAGTATTTT. V usage is TRBV7-8 and J usage is TRBJ2-3, with 9 bases fitting TRBD2. V dropped 4 bases and J dropped 0; count of bases not matched to a gene: 8. CDR1 and CDR2 from the germline V gene are SGHVS and FQNEAQ. This CDR3 has 17 amino acids.

There are many counts of this clonotype. The V gene is TRBV7-2, the J gene TRBJ2-5; a weak D match, TRBD2 (6 bases). Germline V gene data show CDR1 as SGHTA and CDR2 as FQGNSA. V dropped 5 bases and J dropped 3 bases, with 16 bases sitting between them. The CDR3 extends over 15 amino acids. CDR3 amino acids: CASSLRLGGKETQYF. The CDR3, as DNA: TGTGCCAGCAGCCTACGACTGGGGGGAAAAGAGACCCAGTACTTC.

The V gene is TRBV12-3 or TRBV12-4, the J gene TRBJ2-5; D possibly uses TRBD1 or TRBD2 (5 bases each). Trimming removed 10 bases from V and 1 base from J, with 10 bases in between. CDR3 length equals 12 residues. The CDR3 loop reads CATGRFQETQYF. The DNA for the CDR3 is TGTGCCACGGGGCGGTTCCAAGAGACCCAGTACTTC.

About this clonotype itself: It is unclear where the CDR3 begins or ends on the DNA, so no DNA is shown, and the CDR3 is as TCRdb lists it. This rearrangement joins TRBV11-2 to TRBJ1-2; the D call of TRBD1 is as the table states it, not checked on the DNA. The CDR3 has 22 amino acids, counting both end residues. In germline, CDR1 is SGHAT, CDR2 FQNNGV. CDR3: CDSSFYICSGFPTRYRGGGYTF.

V and J are TRBV7-3 and TRBJ1-4, with D possibly being TRBD1 (6 bases). In germline, CDR1 is SGHTA, CDR2 FQGTGA. The CDR3 is made up of 14 amino acids. V was shortened by 8 bases and J by 2 bases, with 12 bases between the two germline ends. The CDR3 loop reads CASPADSTNEKLFF. The CDR3 coding sequence is TGTGCCAGCCCGGCGGACAGTACTAATGAAAAACTGTTTTTT.